The clone carrying this T cell receptor beta chain was seen only once. Assignments of participants to cohorts depended upon their own reported clinical history. This sample stems from a study of blood T cell repertoires in COVID-19. Study-level information: Some COVID-19 samples were acute and others convalescent; all came from the United States, Italy and Spain. Sample material is recorded as cDNA or gDNA derived from T cells, B-cell-depleted T cells, or PBMCs.

The CDR3 length is 14 residues. The germline V gene encodes CDR1 SGDLS and CDR2 YYNGEE. V lost 3 bases to trimming and J lost 2 bases, with 12 bases between them. As processed by the authors: Amplified reference gene primers provided the basis for estimating nucleated cell counts. The method was immunoSEQ multiplex PCR; TCRdb's version includes in-frame clones alone and lacks a portion of them. The V and J calls and clone size were taken over from that table, and D and trimming were inferred from the DNA. The sample contains some 320,000 clones, around 87% of which appear only once. V and J are TRBV9 and TRBJ2-7, with a weak D call TRBD1 (6 bases). This receptor was identified in a woman aged 25 to 45 who had recovered from COVID-19. Sequenced sample: PBMCs or T cells enriched from blood (not recorded which). CDR3 DNA: TGTGCCAGCAGCGCCGGTACAGGGACCTACGAGCAGTACTTC. It translates to CASSAGTGTYEQYF.